Reported below is one TCR beta chain. The sample originates from a study of CD8 T cells in Susac syndrome. RNA in amounts of roughly 0.45 to 1 ug was reverse transcribed with random hexamers. TCRdb itself ran the immunoSEQ multiplex PCR reads through MiXCR, one entry per CDR3 protein. The sample includes tens of thousands of distinct CDR3 sequences, about 95% of them seen just once. This CDR3 comprises 15 residues. Germline trimming cut 3 bases from V and 6 bases from J; bases unmatched to any gene: 9. CDR1 and CDR2 (germline): SGHDT, YYEEEE. This receptor was taken from a human donor with multiple sclerosis. Sequences were obtained from CD8+ T cells from PBMCs. V is TRBV5-6 and J is TRBJ2-5, with 9 bases lining up with TRBD2. Here the CDR3 DNA reads TGTGCCAGCAGCTGGGGTCTAGCGGGATTGAAGACCCAGTACTTC. Translated, it gives CASSWGLAGLKTQYF.